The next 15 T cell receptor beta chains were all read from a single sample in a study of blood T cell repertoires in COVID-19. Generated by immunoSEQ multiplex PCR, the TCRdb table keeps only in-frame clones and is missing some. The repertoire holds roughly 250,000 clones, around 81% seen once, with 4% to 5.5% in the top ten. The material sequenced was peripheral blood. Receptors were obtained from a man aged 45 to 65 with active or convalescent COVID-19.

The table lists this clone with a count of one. CDR3 nucleotide sequence: TGCGCCAGCAGCGGGGTGAGACAGGGAGACTATGGCTACACCTTC. Its protein is CASSGVRQGDYGYTF. V and J are TRBV10-2 and TRBJ1-2; 7 bases align to TRBD1. Trimming took 6 bases from V and 3 from J; bases not matched to a gene: 10. Germline CDR1 WSHSY, CDR2 SAAADI. The CDR3 is made up of 15 amino acids.

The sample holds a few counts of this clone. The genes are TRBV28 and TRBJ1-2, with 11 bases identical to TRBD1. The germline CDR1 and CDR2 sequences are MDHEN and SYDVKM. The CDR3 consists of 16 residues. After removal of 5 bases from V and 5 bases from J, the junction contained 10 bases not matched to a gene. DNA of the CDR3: TGTGCCAGCAGTCTAGGGACAGGGGGAGGTGTTTATGGCTACACCTTC. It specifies CASSLGTGGGVYGYTF.

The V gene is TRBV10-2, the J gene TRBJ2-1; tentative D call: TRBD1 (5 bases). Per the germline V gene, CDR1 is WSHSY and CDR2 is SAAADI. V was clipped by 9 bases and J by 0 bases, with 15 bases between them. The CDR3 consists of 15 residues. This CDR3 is CASQTVTSSYNEQFF. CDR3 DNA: TGCGCCAGTCAGACAGTTACAAGCTCCTACAATGAGCAGTTCTTC.

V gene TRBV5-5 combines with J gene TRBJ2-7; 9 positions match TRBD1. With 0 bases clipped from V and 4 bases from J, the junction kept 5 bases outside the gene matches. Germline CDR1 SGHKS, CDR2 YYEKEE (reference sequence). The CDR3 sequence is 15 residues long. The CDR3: CASSLEGQGPYEQYF. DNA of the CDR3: TGTGCCAGCAGCTTGGAGGGACAGGGACCGTACGAGCAGTACTTC.

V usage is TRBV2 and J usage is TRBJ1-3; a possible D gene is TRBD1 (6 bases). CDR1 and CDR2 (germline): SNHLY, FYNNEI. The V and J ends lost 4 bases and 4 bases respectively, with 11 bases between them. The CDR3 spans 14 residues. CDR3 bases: TGTGCCAGCAGTGGCAGGGGATCCGGAAACACCATATATTTT. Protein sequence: CASSGRGSGNTIYF.

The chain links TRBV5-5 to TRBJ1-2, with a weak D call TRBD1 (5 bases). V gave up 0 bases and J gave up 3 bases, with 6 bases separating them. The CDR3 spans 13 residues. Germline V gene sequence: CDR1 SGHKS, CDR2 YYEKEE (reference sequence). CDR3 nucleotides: TGTGCCAGCAGCTTGGAGACAGACTATGGCTACACCTTC. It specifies CASSLETDYGYTF. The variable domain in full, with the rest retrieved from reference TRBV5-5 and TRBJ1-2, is DAGVTQSPTHLIKTRGQQVTLRCSPISGHKSVSWYQQVLGQGPQFIFQYYEKEERGRGNFPDRFSARQFPNYSSELNVNALLLGDSALYLCASSLETDYGYTFGSGTRLTVV.

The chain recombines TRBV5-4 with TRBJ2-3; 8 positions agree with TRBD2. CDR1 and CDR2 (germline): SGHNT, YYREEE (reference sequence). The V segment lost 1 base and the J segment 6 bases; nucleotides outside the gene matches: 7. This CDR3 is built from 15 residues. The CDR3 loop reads CASSLKRGGYDTQYF. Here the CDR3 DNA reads TGTGCCAGCAGCTTGAAACGGGGGGGCTACGATACGCAGTATTTT.

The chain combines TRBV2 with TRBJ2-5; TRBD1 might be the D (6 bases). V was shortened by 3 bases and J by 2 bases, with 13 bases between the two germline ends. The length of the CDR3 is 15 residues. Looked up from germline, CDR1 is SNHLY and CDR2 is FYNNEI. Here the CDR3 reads CASSERTDYQETQYF. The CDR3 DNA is TGTGCCAGCAGTGAGCGGACAGACTATCAAGAGACCCAGTACTTC. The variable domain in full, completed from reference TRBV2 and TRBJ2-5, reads EPEVTQTPSHQVTQMGQEVILRCVPISNHLYFYWYRQILGQKVEFLVSFYNNEISEKSEIFDDQFSVERPDGSNFTLKIRSTKLEDSAMYFCASSERTDYQETQYFGPGTRLLVL.

CDR3 residues: CASSLDGFTGNEQFF. DNA of the CDR3: TGCGCCAGCAGCTTGGACGGGTTCACAGGGAATGAGCAGTTCTTC. The gene calls are TRBV5-1 and TRBJ2-1, with a weak D call TRBD1 (6 bases). The CDR3 sequence is 15 residues long. CDR1 is SGHRS, CDR2 YFSETQ, per germline. The V and J ends lost 0 bases and 7 bases respectively, with 14 bases between them.

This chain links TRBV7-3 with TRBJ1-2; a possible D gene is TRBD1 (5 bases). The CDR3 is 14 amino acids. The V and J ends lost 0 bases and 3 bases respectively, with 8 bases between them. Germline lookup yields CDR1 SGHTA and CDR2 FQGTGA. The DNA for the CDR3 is TGTGCCAGCAGCTTAACTCCGGGGGACTATGGCTACACCTTC. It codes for CASSLTPGDYGYTF.

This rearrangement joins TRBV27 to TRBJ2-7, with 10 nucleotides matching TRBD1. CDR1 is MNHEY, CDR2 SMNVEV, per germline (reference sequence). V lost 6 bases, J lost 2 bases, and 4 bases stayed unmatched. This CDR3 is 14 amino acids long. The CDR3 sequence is CASRGGQGTYEQYF. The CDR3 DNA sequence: TGTGCCAGCAGGGGGGGACAGGGGACCTACGAGCAGTACTTC.

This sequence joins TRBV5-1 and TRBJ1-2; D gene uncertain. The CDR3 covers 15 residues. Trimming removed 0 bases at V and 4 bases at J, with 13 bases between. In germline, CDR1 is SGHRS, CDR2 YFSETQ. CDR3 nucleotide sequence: TGCGCCAGCAGCTTGGCAGTACCCCTTTTCTATGGCTACACCTTC. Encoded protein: CASSLAVPLFYGYTF.

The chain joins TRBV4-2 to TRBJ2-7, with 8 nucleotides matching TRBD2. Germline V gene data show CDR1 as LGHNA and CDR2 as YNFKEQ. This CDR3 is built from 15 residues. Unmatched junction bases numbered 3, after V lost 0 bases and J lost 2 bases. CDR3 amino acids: CASSQERGGPYEQYF. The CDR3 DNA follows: TGTGCCAGCAGCCAAGAACGGGGGGGCCCCTACGAGCAGTACTTC.

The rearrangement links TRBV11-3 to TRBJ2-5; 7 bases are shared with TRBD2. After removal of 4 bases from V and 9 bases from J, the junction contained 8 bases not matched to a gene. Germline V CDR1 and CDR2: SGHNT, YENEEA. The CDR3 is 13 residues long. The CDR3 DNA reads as TGTGCCAGCAGCTCGTTGGGAGGGGCGGCCCAGTACTTC. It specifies CASSSLGGAAQYF.

The CDR3 spells CASSRTDRNYGYTF. CDR3 in DNA: TGTGCCAGTAGTAGAACGGACAGAAACTATGGCTACACCTTC. V is TRBV19 and J is TRBJ1-2; the D gene is possibly TRBD1 (6 bases). CDR3 size: 14 residues. Trimming left V 4 bases short and J 2 bases short, with 11 bases between. Germline values: CDR1 LNHDA, CDR2 SQIVND (reference sequence).